A single sample gave rise to the 7 T cell receptor beta chains below, sequenced in a study of OX40 agonist ivuxolimab in advanced cancers. TCRdb's copy holds only in-frame clones and misses some; the assay was immunoSEQ multiplex PCR. The sample holds some 80,000 clones, 94% seen once. The source material was CD4+ or CD8+ T cells sorted from blood, sampled in a trial of the OX40 agonist ivuxolimab. Receptors were obtained from an adult with an advanced solid tumor such as melanoma, head and neck, liver or kidney cancer.

This chain connects TRBV30 to TRBJ2-3, with D hard to call. V was clipped by 5 bases and J by 0 bases, with 9 bases between them. This CDR3 has 13 amino acids. Germline V CDR1 and CDR2: GTSNPN, SVGIG (reference sequence). The CDR3 loop is CAWLTASTDTQYF. The CDR3 DNA is TGTGCCTGGCTTACTGCCAGCACAGATACGCAGTATTTT.

The chain combines TRBV4-1 with TRBJ2-1; no reliable D call. The CDR3 is made up of 15 amino acids. V was clipped by 1 base and J by 7 bases, with 14 bases between them. Per germline, CDR1 MGHRA and CDR2 YSYEKL. CDR3 DNA sequence: TGCGCCAGCAGCCAAGGGTGGGCGGTAGGTAATGAGCAGTTCTTC. Amino acid sequence: CASSQGWAVGNEQFF.

The chain is built from TRBV15 and TRBJ2-3, with 8 bases matching TRBD2. CDR1 is LNHNV, CDR2 YYDKDF, per germline (reference sequence). J gave up 4 bases and V 5 bases, and 11 bases lay outside the gene matches. CDR3 size: 16 residues. CDR3: CATSPTSGRGPDTQYF. The CDR3 DNA sequence: TGTGCCACCAGCCCTACTAGCGGCCGCGGGCCAGATACGCAGTATTTT.

Worth noting for this clone: This same CDR3 is encoded by further DNA sequences in the sample. The gene calls are TRBV5-1 and TRBJ1-1; D gene unclear. Germline values: CDR1 SGHRS, CDR2 YFSETQ. The V end lost 0 bases, the J end lost 1 base, and 7 bases lay between the germline ends. The CDR3 has 14 residues. The CDR3 DNA reads as TGCGCCAGCAGCTTGGCGGGAGGGAACACTGAAGCTTTCTTT. Its translation: CASSLAGGNTEAFF.

The V call is TRBV4-3, the J call TRBJ1-2, with a weak D call TRBD1 (5 bases). CDR1 is LGHNA and CDR2 is YSLEER in the germline V gene. This CDR3 is 15 amino acids long. Trimming took off 0 bases at V and 4 bases at J, with 12 bases between the two ends. In DNA, the CDR3 is TGCGCCAGCAGCCAAGAATGGGACGCCCTCTATGGCTACACCTTC. This sequence encodes CASSQEWDALYGYTF.

J is TRBJ1-3 and V is TRBV9; possibly TRBD1 for D (5 bases). CDR3 length equals 16 residues. Germline CDR1 reads SGDLS; CDR2 reads YYNGEE. Trimming pared 1 base from V and 4 bases from J, leaving 15 bases between. The CDR3 DNA sequence: TGTGCCAGCAGCGTATCGGGGACGATGGCAGGAAACACCATATATTTT. Its translation is CASSVSGTMAGNTIYF.

The rearrangement joins TRBV7-9 to TRBJ2-3, with 7 bases aligning to TRBD2. Germline lookup yields CDR1 SEHNR and CDR2 FQNEAQ (reference sequence). CDR3 length equals 13 residues. V gave up 8 bases and J gave up 2 bases; unmatched junction bases: 4. This CDR3 is CASPGRVTDTQYF. The CDR3 DNA is TGTGCCAGCCCGGGGAGGGTCACAGATACGCAGTATTTT.